A selection of T cell receptor beta chains follows, all from one sample in a study of beta chain features in type 1 diabetes. Produced via immunoSEQ multiplex PCR; TCRdb's table is partial and in-frame only. The profile covers a few hundred thousand clones, with about 14% appearing a single time and about 0.016% taken by the ten largest. Specimen: naive CD4+ T cells from blood. The receptors derive from a woman in her late teens or twenties with type 1 diabetes. CDR3s include the opening cysteine and the closing phenylalanine or tryptophan. Each record gives: clone size, J gene, D gene, V gene, CDR3 DNA, CDR3 protein. D genes are given only for firm matches. Size tells how often a clone was seen (once, few, many) or the class of an expanded clone, and some rows leave it out.

few,TRBJ1-5,-,TRBV7-2,TGTGCCAGCAGCTTAGACTCTAATCAGCCCCAGCATTTT,CASSLDSNQPQHF
-,TRBJ1-3,TRBD1,TRBV7-9,TGTGCCAGCAGGCCCGGACAGGGGAACGGAAACACCATATATTTT,CASRPGQGNGNTIYF
-,TRBJ2-2,TRBD2,TRBV7-2,TGTGCCAGCAGCTTAGGGTGGGGGGGGTCCACCGGGGAGCTGTTTTTT,CASSLGWGGSTGELFF
-,TRBJ2-3,TRBD2,TRBV6-1,TGTGCCAGCAGTGGGGGACTAGGTGCAGATACGCAGTATTTT,CASSGGLGADTQYF
-,TRBJ2-1,TRBD2,TRBV5-1,TGCGCCAGCAGCTTGACCGGGACTAGCGGGACGGGGGAGCAGTTCTTC,CASSLTGTSGTGEQFF
-,TRBJ1-2,-,TRBV10-3,TGTGCCATCAGTGAATCAGCGAACTATGGCTACACCTTC,CAISESANYGYTF
few,TRBJ2-3,TRBD2,TRBV7-2,TGTGCCAGCAGACTGGTGCTAGCGGGAGGGCCAAGGGATACGCAGTATTTT,CASRLVLAGGPRDTQYF
-,TRBJ2-2,TRBD1,TRBV5-1,TGCGCCAGCAGCCTAGGGACAGGGGACACCGGGGAGCTGTTTTTT,CASSLGTGDTGELFF
-,TRBJ2-7,TRBD1,TRBV18,TGTGCCAGCTCACCGCCCGGGACAGGGAGCTACGAGCAGTACTTC,CASSPPGTGSYEQYF
-,TRBJ2-7,TRBD2,TRBV7-2,TGTGCCAGCAGCTTTACTAGCGCCATCTCCTACGAGCAGTACTTC,CASSFTSAISYEQYF
few,TRBJ2-5,TRBD1,TRBV7-9,TGTGCCAGCAGACGTGGGACAGTCCAAGAGACCCAGTACTTC,CASRRGTVQETQYF
-,TRBJ2-3,-,TRBV10-3,TGTGCCATCAGGGGGACTCTGCCCTTTCCAGATACGCAGTATTTT,CAIRGTLPFPDTQYF
few,TRBJ2-5,TRBD1,TRBV19,TGTGCCAGTAGTCGGACGACAGGGATTGGGGAGACCCAGTACTTC,CASSRTTGIGETQYF
few,TRBJ1-2,-,TRBV19,TGTGCCAGTAGTATGACAGTCCCGGCGCGGGGCTACACCTTC,CASSMTVPARGYTF
few,TRBJ2-6,TRBD1,TRBV19,TGTGCCAGTAGGATGAGGACAGGGACCTCTGGGGCCAACGTCCTGACTTTC,CASRMRTGTSGANVLTF
-,TRBJ2-1,-,TRBV15,TGTGCCACGCAACGCGGGAACAATGAGCAGTTCTTC,CATQRGNNEQFF
-,TRBJ1-2,-,TRBV30,TGTGCCTGGAGTGTACGGTATGGCTACACCTTC,CAWSVRYGYTF
-,TRBJ1-1,-,TRBV29-1,TGCAGCGTTGAAGGAGTCAGGGGCCCCATGAACACTGAAGCTTTCTTT,CSVEGVRGPMNTEAFF
few,TRBJ2-1,-,TRBV11-3,TGTGCCAGCAGCTCCGGACACTACAATGAGCAGTTCTTC,CASSSGHYNEQFF
-,TRBJ2-7,TRBD2,TRBV18,TGTGCCAGCTCACCAGGCGGGAGAAGGTCCTACGAGCAGTACTTC,CASSPGGRRSYEQYF
-,TRBJ2-3,TRBD2,TRBV4-1,TGCGCCAGCAGACGCGGGACTAGCGGATCAACAGATACGCAGTATTTT,CASRRGTSGSTDTQYF
-,TRBJ1-3,TRBD1,TRBV30,TGTGCCTGGAGCATTGGGACAGGGGCTGGAAACACCATATATTTT,CAWSIGTGAGNTIYF
few,TRBJ2-3,TRBD2,TRBV28,TGTGCCAGCATGCGGGGCGGGAGTCGTGCAGATACGCAGTATTTT,CASMRGGSRADTQYF
few,TRBJ1-1,-,TRBV7-9,TGTGCCAGCAACCCTCCGCAGGCCCCGGATTGGAACACTGAAGCTTTCTTT,CASNPPQAPDWNTEAFF
-,TRBJ1-2,-,TRBV7-8,TGTGCCAGCAGCTTAGGGGGCAACTCGGATGGCTATGGCTACACCTTC,CASSLGGNSDGYGYTF
few,TRBJ2-4,TRBD1,TRBV5-1,TGCGCCAGCAAACCCCGGGACAGCGAAAACATTCAGTACTTC,CASKPRDSENIQYF
once,TRBJ2-1,TRBD2,TRBV25-1,TGTGCCAGCAGTGAGGGACTAGCGGGAGTCCGTGAGCAGTTCTTC,CASSEGLAGVREQFF
few,TRBJ2-2,-,TRBV7-9,TGTGCCAGCAGCTTAGGTCGGAACACCGGGGAGCTGTTTTTT,CASSLGRNTGELFF
-,TRBJ2-5,-,TRBV5-1,TGCGCCAGCAGCTTGTTGGGAGACTCTTACTTC,CASSLLGDSYF
few,TRBJ1-5,-,TRBV30,TGTGCCTGGAGCGGGGAGTGGAATCAGCCCCAGCATTTT,CAWSGEWNQPQHF
-,TRBJ1-1,-,TRBV18,TGTGCCAGCTCACCAAAGGCGACAGTTAACACTGAAGCTTTCTTT,CASSPKATVNTEAFF
few,TRBJ2-5,TRBD1,TRBV5-1,TGCGCCAGCAGCCACGGGACAGGGAGGGAGACCCAGTACTTC,CASSHGTGRETQYF
-,TRBJ2-1,TRBD2,TRBV9,TGTGCCAGCAGCGTAGAGCGGGGGGCTTACAATGAGCAGTTCTTC,CASSVERGAYNEQFF
-,TRBJ1-2,-,TRBV20-1,TGCAGTGCCCAGGGTAACTATGGCTACACCTTC,CSAQGNYGYTF
-,TRBJ2-7,-,TRBV6-6,TGTGCCAGCAGTTACTCGAAGGACAGTCTGAATTACGAGCAGTACTTC,CASSYSKDSLNYEQYF
-,TRBJ1-1,TRBD1,TRBV30,TGTGCCTGGGGTTTAACAGGGGCTTTGAACACTGAAGCTTTCTTT,CAWGLTGALNTEAFF
-,TRBJ1-4,-,TRBV4-3,TGCGCCAGCAGCCAAGATCGAGGGTGGACTAATGAAAAACTGTTTTTT,CASSQDRGWTNEKLFF
few,TRBJ1-2,-,TRBV10-3,TGTGCCATCAGTGAGAGGACAGACATTCCGTATGGCTACACCTTC,CAISERTDIPYGYTF
-,TRBJ1-2,TRBD1,TRBV5-1,TGCGCCAGCAGCTCGATGACAGGGGATAGCGGCGGCTACACCTTC,CASSSMTGDSGGYTF
once,TRBJ2-1,TRBD2,TRBV7-3,TGTGCCAGCAGCCTAAAGTACGGGACTATTAATGAGCAGTTCTTC,CASSLKYGTINEQFF